These T cell receptor beta chains were read from a single sample in a study of Graves' ophthalmopathy and Graves' hyperthyroidism. TCRdb passed the multiplex PCR reads through MiXCR, listing each CDR3 protein once. Counted here are over a million distinct CDR3 sequences, about two fifths occurring once; the ten biggest clones make up roughly 11%. The sample was peripheral blood or thyroid tissue (not recorded which). Source of these receptors: an adult man with Graves' hyperthyroidism. Both conserved end residues are part of each CDR3. D genes are given only for firm matches. Where a row states a size, it is once, few, many or the class of an expanded clone; other rows omit it.

>many|.|TRBJ2-7|TRBV29-1
CSVVEGQGSYEQYF
TGCAGCGTTGTGGAAGGGCAGGGATCCTACGAGCAGTACTTC
>many|TRBD1|TRBJ1-5|TRBV19
CATRDRYNQPQHF
TGTGCCACGCGGGACAGATATAATCAGCCCCAGCATTTT
>many|.|TRBJ1-5|TRBV7-9
CASSRGGSNQPQHF
TGTGCCAGCAGCCGAGGGGGGAGCAATCAGCCCCAGCATTTT
>.|TRBD1|TRBJ2-3|TRBV7-2
CASSQDRFWYTQYF
TGTGCCAGCAGCCAGGACAGGTTTTGGTATACGCAGTATTTT
>.|.|TRBJ1-5|TRBV24-1
CATSSGKLPQHF
TGTGCCACCAGTTCAGGGAAGTTGCCCCAGCATTTT
>.|.|TRBJ1-1|TRBV25-1
CASKPQGRAEAFF
TGTGCCAGCAAACCTCAGGGGAGGGCTGAAGCTTTCTTT
>many|TRBD1|TRBJ1-2|TRBV29-1
CSVEPPTGGGYGYTF
TGCAGCGTTGAACCTCCGACAGGGGGCGGCTATGGCTACACCTTC
>.|TRBD1|TRBJ1-5|TRBV6-2/TRBV6-3
CASWDRSTNQPQHF
TGTGCCAGCTGGGACAGGAGCACGAATCAGCCCCAGCATTTT
>.|.|TRBJ1-2|TRBV7-2
CASSLLLNTEKLYTF
TGTGCCAGCAGCCTGCTCCTGAACACGGAAAAACTCTACACCTTC
>many|TRBD1|TRBJ1-1|TRBV29-1
CSTRTGEKAFF
TGCAGCACTCGGACAGGGGAAAAAGCTTTCTTT
>once|.|TRBJ1-1|TRBV2
CATTGESPEAFF
TGTGCCACCACGGGTGAGTCCCCTGAAGCTTTCTTT
>few|TRBD1|TRBJ1-1|TRBV29-1
CSTGQAGTEAFF
TGCAGTACGGGACAGGCGGGCACTGAAGCTTTCTTT
>.|.|TRBJ1-6|TRBV7-2
CASSLRLPSFYNSPLHF
TGTGCCAGCAGTTTAAGGTTACCCAGCTTCTATAATTCACCCCTCCACTTT
>many|.|TRBJ2-5|TRBV14
CASSQESAQETQYF
TGTGCCAGCAGCCAAGAGTCCGCGCAAGAGACCCAGTACTTC
>.|TRBD1|TRBJ1-2|TRBV7-8
CASSPGGGAGTVGYTF
TGTGCCAGCAGCCCAGGGGGGGGGGCAGGGACGGTTGGCTACACCTTC
>.|TRBD1|TRBJ2-7|TRBV10-3
CAISPGQGASYEQYF
TGTGCCATCAGCCCGGGACAGGGGGCCTCCTACGAGCAGTACTTC
>many|.|TRBJ2-7|TRBV20-1
CSARGHTNYEQYF
TGCAGTGCTAGAGGGCACACCAACTACGAGCAGTACTTC
>many|TRBD2|TRBJ2-5|TRBV24-1
CATSDPGLAGGPRETQYF
TGTGCCACCAGTGACCCCGGACTAGCGGGGGGGCCCAGAGAGACCCAGTACTTC
>.|TRBD1|TRBJ1-5|TRBV7-9
CASSLAVPQGVARNQPQHF
TGTGCCAGCAGCTTAGCGGTCCCGCAGGGGGTGGCTCGCAATCAGCCCCAGCATTTT
>many|.|TRBJ2-7|TRBV7-9
CASSFSEYEQYF
TGTGCCAGCAGCTTTTCTGAGTACGAGCAGTACTTC
>few|TRBD1|TRBJ2-5|TRBV11-2
CASSPHGQGARKTQYF
TGTGCCAGCAGCCCCCATGGACAGGGGGCTAGAAAGACCCAGTACTTC
>many|.|TRBJ2-7|TRBV7-8
CASSLGGEASYEQYF
TGTGCCAGCAGCTTAGGCGGGGAGGCTTCATACGAGCAGTACTTC
>.|.|TRBJ2-7|TRBV12-3/TRBV12-4
CAISDQGRGYEQYF
TGTGCCATCAGTGACCAAGGACGGGGCTACGAGCAGTACTTC
>.|TRBD1|TRBJ2-7|TRBV29-1
CSVIRGPSYEQYF
TGCAGCGTGATAAGGGGGCCCTCCTACGAGCAGTACTTC
>many|.|TRBJ2-5|TRBV24-1
CATSEPNQETQYF
TGTGCCACCAGTGAACCTAACCAAGAGACCCAGTACTTC
>.|.|TRBJ2-7|TRBV6-6
CASSPVSEQYF
TGTGCCAGCAGTCCCGTGAGCGAGCAGTACTTC
>.|.|TRBJ2-5|TRBV7-2
CASSLGRLSSGSQETQYF
TGTGCCAGCAGCTTAGGTCGCCTGAGTAGCGGTTCACAAGAGACCCAGTACTTC
>many|.|TRBJ1-6|TRBV10-2
CASTAGPYSPLHF
TGCGCCAGCACGGCAGGGCCCTATTCACCCCTCCACTTT
>many|.|TRBJ1-3|TRBV7-3
CASSRGDGNTIYF
TGTGCCAGCAGCCGGGGGGACGGAAACACCATATATTTT
>.|.|TRBJ2-7|TRBV10-1
CASSAGLTGTYEQYF
TGCGCCAGCAGTGCCGGACTAACAGGGACCTACGAGCAGTACTTC
>.|.|TRBJ1-2|TRBV4-1
CASSQDYLAARRGYTF
TGCGCCAGCAGCCAAGACTACTTAGCGGCCCGGCGTGGCTACACCTTC
>once|TRBD2|TRBJ2-7|TRBV7-2
CASSFGAGGPQSYEQYF
TGTGCCAGCAGCTTTGGAGCGGGAGGGCCGCAATCCTACGAGCAGTACTTC
>.|TRBD1|TRBJ2-7|TRBV29-1
CSVENYEGRQGAKEQYF
TGCAGCGTTGAGAATTATGAGGGACGACAGGGGGCGAAAGAGCAGTACTTC
>.|.|TRBJ1-2|TRBV29-1
CSVEGWGVGNTF
.
>.|TRBD1|TRBJ2-5|TRBV12-5
CASGLVQGGEETQYF
TGTGCTAGTGGCTTGGTACAGGGGGGAGAAGAGACCCAGTACTTC
>.|TRBD2|TRBJ2-7|TRBV20-1
CSALKSVLAGEGEQYF
TGCAGTGCTCTAAAATCGGTATTAGCGGGAGAGGGCGAGCAGTACTTC
>.|TRBD2|TRBJ2-7|TRBV11-2
CASSLDRREATYEQYF
TGTGCCAGCAGCTTAGATCGACGGGAGGCCACCTACGAGCAGTACTTC
>.|.|TRBJ1-4|TRBV7-8
CASGSYRATNEKLFF
TGTGCCAGCGGATCCTACAGAGCAACTAATGAAAAACTGTTTTTT
>many|TRBD1|TRBJ1-1|TRBV5-1
CASSKGDSWDTEAFF
TGCGCCAGCAGCAAGGGGGACAGCTGGGACACTGAAGCTTTCTTT
>many|.|TRBJ1-4|TRBV12-3/TRBV12-4
CASSLGLKREKLFF
TGTGCCAGCAGTCTAGGACTGAAGAGGGAAAAACTGTTTTTT
>.|.|TRBJ2-7|TRBV6-5
CASSQPEAIVSEQYF
TGTGCCAGCAGTCAACCTGAGGCCATTGTGAGCGAGCAGTACTTC
>many|.|TRBJ1-1|TRBV19
CASSYGVAAFF
TGTGCCAGTAGTTATGGGGTGGCAGCTTTCTTT
>.|.|TRBJ1-4|TRBV5-6
CASSLERTGATNEKLFF
TGTGCCAGCAGCTTGGAAAGGACCGGGGCAACTAATGAAAAACTGTTTTTT
>many|.|TRBJ1-1|TRBV5-1
CASSSESWSTEAFF
TGCGCCAGCAGCTCGGAGAGCTGGAGCACTGAAGCTTTCTTT
>few|.|TRBJ2-2|TRBV2
CASKVAANTGELFF
TGTGCCAGCAAAGTGGCGGCGAACACCGGGGAGCTGTTTTTT
>many|TRBD1|TRBJ1-2|TRBV25-1
CASSGPGTGGLYGYTF
TGTGCCAGCAGTGGTCCCGGGACAGGGGGCCTCTATGGCTACACCTTC
>many|.|TRBJ2-7|TRBV7-2
CASSLEPLVSEQYF
TGTGCCAGCAGCTTAGAGCCCCTAGTCAGCGAGCAGTACTTC
>.|.|TRBJ1-5|TRBV30
CAWSKFQDQPQHF
TGTGCCTGGAGTAAATTCCAGGATCAGCCCCAGCATTTT
>many|.|TRBJ1-6|TRBV20-1
CSARPGTEAPLHF
TGCAGTGCTAGACCAGGGACCGAGGCACCCCTCCACTTT
>many|.|TRBJ1-2|TRBV11-2
CASSSSGGYTF
TGTGCCAGCAGCTCGAGCGGTGGCTACACCTTC
>.|TRBD2|TRBJ2-5|TRBV20-1
CSARDRSGTQETQYF
TGCAGTGCTAGAGATCGTAGCGGGACGCAAGAGACCCAGTACTTC
>many|TRBD1|TRBJ1-4|TRBV2
CASSVQGVSNEKLFF
TGTGCCAGCAGTGTACAGGGGGTTTCTAATGAAAAACTGTTTTTT
>.|.|TRBJ2-1|TRBV7-9
CASSLDVYEQFF
TGTGCCAGCAGCTTAGATGTCTATGAGCAGTTCTTC